This T cell receptor beta chain was found in a study of cytomegalovirus exposure and HLA in healthy donors. The overall study: A previous analysis identified 100 million or so unique TCR beta sequences derived from some 200 million T cells. Broader study findings: Earlier analysis yielded a pattern in which most TCR beta V segments were productive about 87% or about 30% of the time. Common viral pathogens seemed to be connected with several of the most significant clusters, according to a later analysis.

Everyone who donated was a healthy bone marrow donor. Between the trimmed V and J ends, which lost 2 bases and 3 bases, there was a span of 8 bases. The CDR3 has 13 residues. The germline CDR1 and CDR2 sequences are SGHTA and FQGNSA. Notes on this clone: Its target is unknown.

The primer mix had 60 Vbeta and 13 Jbeta primers. Some clones are missing from TCRdb's copy, which holds only in-frame ones; the method was immunoSEQ multiplex PCR. The sample lists roughly 100,000 clones; over 60% were seen once. The chain employs TRBV7-2 and TRBJ2-7, with D possibly being TRBD1 (6 bases). Sequencing input: PBMCs. The clonotype comes from a man in his 60s in good health and CMV-seropositive. The CDR3, as DNA: TGTGCCAGCAGCTTAAAAGGGGGCTACGAGCAGTACTTC. Encoded protein: CASSLKGGYEQYF. Drawing the rest from reference TRBV7-2 and TRBJ2-7, the complete variable domain is GAGVSQSPSNKVTEKGKDVELRCDPISGHTALYWYRQSLGQGLEFLIYFQGNSAPDKSGLPSDRFSAERTGGSVSTLTIQRTQQEDSAVYLCASSLKGGYEQYFGPGTRLTVT.